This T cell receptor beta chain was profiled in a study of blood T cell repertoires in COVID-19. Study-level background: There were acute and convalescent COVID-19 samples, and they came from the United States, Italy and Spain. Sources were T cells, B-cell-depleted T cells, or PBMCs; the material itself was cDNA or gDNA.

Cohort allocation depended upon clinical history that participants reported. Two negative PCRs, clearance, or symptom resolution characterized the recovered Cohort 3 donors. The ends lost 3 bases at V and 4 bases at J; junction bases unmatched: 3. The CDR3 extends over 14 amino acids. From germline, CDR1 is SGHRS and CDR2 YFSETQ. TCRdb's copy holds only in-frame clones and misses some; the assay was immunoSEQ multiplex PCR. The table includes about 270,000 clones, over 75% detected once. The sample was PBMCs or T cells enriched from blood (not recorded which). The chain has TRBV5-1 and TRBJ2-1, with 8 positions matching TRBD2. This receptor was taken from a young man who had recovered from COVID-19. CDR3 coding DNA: TGCGCCAGCAGCTCGCCGGGGGGGTACAATGAGCAGTTCTTC. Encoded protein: CASSSPGGYNEQFF. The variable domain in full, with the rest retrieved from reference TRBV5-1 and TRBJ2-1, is KAGVTQTPRYLIKTRGQQVTLSCSPISGHRSVSWYQQTPGQGLQFLFEYFSETQRNKGNFPGRFSGRQFSNSRSEMNVSTLELGDSALYLCASSSPGGYNEQFFGPGTRLTVL.